Below, 10 T cell receptor beta chains from the same sample are listed, as sequenced in a study of vaccination and CD4 T cells after COVID-19 (dated by TCRdb to about 2022). Library creation used PCR. TCRdb names Illumina iSeq 100 as the instrument used. DNA from cultured CD4+ T cells underwent TCR sequencing with the Oncomine TCR Beta short-read assay at the Johns Hopkins FTIC core. TCRdb trimmed public reads at Q25 via fastp, called clones via MiXCR and kept in-frame beta chains. Entries are consolidated by CDR3 protein sequence, retaining the most common genes and DNA. Present in this sample are about 14,000 distinct CDR3 sequences, around a third of which were seen just once. Of the sample, 9% to 14% falls within the top ten clones. According to the study, the label for this sample's treatment or condition signals: approximately nine-day PBMC culture with coronavirus spike peptide pools or control peptides (ViraFEST assay).

These TCRs are of unknown antigen specificity. The sequencing input was CD4+ T cells from blood, cultured in vitro. These receptor sequences come from a human donor who had recovered from COVID-19.

The chain joins TRBV11-2 to TRBJ2-5; TRBD1 aligns across 10 bases. Germline CDR1 reads SGHAT; CDR2 reads FQNNGV. This CDR3 comprises 14 residues. Unmatched junction bases numbered 4, after V lost 4 bases and J lost 5 bases. The CDR3 DNA reads as TGTGCCAGCAGCTCGACAGGGGGCGGTGAGACCCAGTACTTC. Translated: CASSSTGGGETQYF.

This clonotype was seen only a few times. The rearrangement links TRBV2 to TRBJ1-2; D is unresolved. The CDR3 totals 14 residues. Trimming took off 1 base at V and 4 bases at J, with 10 bases between the two ends. Germline CDR1 is SNHLY and CDR2 is FYNNEI. CDR3 residues: CASSEDPVFYGYTF. CDR3 in DNA: TGTGCCAGCAGTGAAGATCCGGTATTCTATGGCTACACCTTC.

This sequence joins TRBV20-1 and TRBJ2-5; a possible D gene is TRBD2 (6 bases). V was pared by 0 bases and J by 2 bases, with 10 bases between. CDR1 is DFQATT and CDR2 is SNEGSKA in the germline V gene (reference sequence). The CDR3 has 14 amino acids. CDR3 region: CSAREPGLQETQYF. The CDR3 DNA reads TGCAGTGCTAGAGAACCGGGACTGCAAGAGACCCAGTACTTC.

This clonotype occurred a few times. The chain employs TRBV20-1 and TRBJ2-1; 10 nucleotides align to TRBD2. This CDR3 is built from 11 residues. From germline, CDR1 is DFQATT and CDR2 SNEGSKA (reference sequence). The junction had 5 bases not matched to a gene; V was cut back by 8 bases and J by 10 bases. CDR3 loop: CSLDSGREQFF. CDR3 sequence (DNA): TGCAGTCTTGATAGCGGGAGGGAGCAGTTCTTC.

The chain combines TRBV28 with TRBJ2-3; D not resolved. Germline values: CDR1 MDHEN, CDR2 SYDVKM. V lost 4 bases and J 1 base, leaving 6 bases between the germline ends. The CDR3 is made up of 13 amino acids. The CDR3 sequence is CASSSGGTDTQYF. As DNA, the CDR3 is TGTGCCAGCAGTTCCGGAGGCACAGATACGCAGTATTTT. Full variable domain (remainder filled in from reference TRBV28 and TRBJ2-3): DVKVTQSSRYLVKRTGEKVFLECVQDMDHENMFWYRQDPGLGLRLIYFSYDVKMKEKGDIPEGYSVSREKKERFSLILESASTNQTSMYLCASSSGGTDTQYFGPGTRLTVL.

This clonotype was counted a few times. This chain's CDR3 is CASSELRDRGRMTDTQYF. DNA for the CDR3: TGCGCCAGCAGTGAGCTAAGGGACAGGGGGCGCATGACAGATACGCAGTATTTT. The rearrangement joins TRBV10-1 to TRBJ2-3; 12 bases are a match to TRBD1. Trimming took 2 bases from V and 3 from J; bases not matched to a gene: 9. Germline values: CDR1 WNHNN, CDR2 SYGVQD (reference sequence). The CDR3 loop spans 18 amino acids.

This clonotype was detected only a few times. The chain uses TRBV24-1 and TRBJ2-7; TRBD1 might be the D (6 bases). Trimming took off 7 bases at V and 7 bases at J, with 13 bases between the two ends. CDR1 is KGHDR and CDR2 is SFDVKD in the germline V gene. The length of the CDR3 is 12 residues. CDR3 sequence: CATRDSEREQYF. The CDR3 DNA reads TGTGCCACCAGGGACAGCGAGCGGGAGCAGTACTTC.

This clonotype has a handful of counts. CDR3 sequence (DNA): TGTGCCAGCAGGGGGGGGCAGGGCTTTATGAACACTGAAGCTTTCTTT. Translation gives CASRGGQGFMNTEAFF. The V gene is TRBV12-3 or TRBV12-4, the J gene TRBJ1-1; a weak D match, TRBD1 (6 bases). V lost 6 bases, J lost 0 bases, and 17 bases lay in between. CDR3 size: 16 residues.

The rearrangement uses TRBV10-2 and TRBJ2-1; D not resolved. The CDR3 is made up of 13 amino acids. Per the germline V gene, CDR1 is WSHSY and CDR2 is SAAADI. Trimming removed 0 bases at V and 14 bases at J, with 14 bases between. In DNA form, the CDR3 reads TGCGCCAGCAGTGAGTCTAGCCGGAGTAATGAGTTCTTC. This sequence encodes CASSESSRSNEFF.

V and J are TRBV6-1 and TRBJ2-4; D remains unclear. Germline V CDR1 and CDR2: MNHNS, SASEGT. The CDR3 has 16 residues. V gave up 5 bases and J gave up 1 base, with 15 bases separating them. In DNA, the CDR3 is TGTGCCAGCAGTCCCCTAACCCAGTGGGCCAAAAACATTCAGTACTTC. Residues: CASSPLTQWAKNIQYF.